The text below deals with one T cell receptor (beta chain). It lacks a known antigen. Per-base qualities were not stored, and no clone one base away is much larger. The record originates from a study of cytomegalovirus exposure and HLA in healthy donors listed by TCRdb under 2017. Regarding the complete study: An earlier analysis of around 600 of the donors reported 250 to 300 Gb of sequence data and some 120 million unique TCR beta sequences from 190 million or so T cells. Roughly 300 gigabases of sequencing data and 70 million to 85 million unique TCR sequences were included in an early release covering about 600 HLA-typed donors. Among the roughly 410 genotyped donors, approximately 82% belonged to the genetic ancestry cluster associated with self-reported Caucasian donors. The study aimed to test whether signatures of past pathogen exposure could be identified by cataloging public T cell receptors. Using immunosequencing, the study profiled T cell repertoires from around 680 subjects and related those repertoires to cytomegalovirus serostatus. In addition to the first cohort of approximately 650 subjects, a separate validation cohort of approximately 130 different subjects was used. To predict cytomegalovirus infection status, the study combined high-throughput TCR immunosequencing, statistical association of individual TCRs with disease status, and machine learning. A later analysis re-analyzed previously published TCR beta repertoires from roughly 690 donors and added high-resolution HLA genotyping to study TCR occurrence patterns. In the later analysis, no new phenotypic data were used to find candidate immune exposures; instead, reliance was placed on TCR beta sequences and their occurrence across donors. To decide whether each TCR beta V gene segment behaved as functional or pseudogenic, an earlier analysis of approximately 620 of the donors relied on high-throughput TCR beta sequencing. Donor age, sex, ethnicity and CMV serostatus were collected together with the repertoire data. In a later genetic analysis, genome-wide SNP genotypes for 398 of the 666 donors were used, and that subset was treated as a discovery cohort. All discovery cohort repertoires had been generated on a single sequencing platform. HLA typing included class I and class II loci at four-digit resolution. The number of donors typed differed by locus, with about 629-640 for A, B, C, DRB1 and DQB1, more than 500 for DQA1, under 610 for DPA1, and 472 for DPB1. Several DR-DQ haplotypes were handled as single units for association and clustering, since linkage in the cohort was strong. On average, around 230,000 unique TCR beta nucleotide sequences were sequenced per donor among 300 to 500 genotyped donors of the cohort, with around 19% of those sequences being non-productive. Summary of the overall study and its limitations: A further reported finding was that TCR beta sequences accurately predicted the HLA-A and HLA-B alleles for most subjects in the first cohort. In a later analysis, several top co-occurrence clusters were reported to appear linked to parvovirus B19, influenza, CMV and Epstein-Barr virus. An association between a missense DCLRE1C variant and V-gene and J-gene trimming of TCR beta chains was found in a later genetic analysis and replicated in an independent cohort. A cluster of highly shared sequence variants was judged likely to be a technical artifact of the sequencing pipeline. Strong co-occurrence of HLA alleles, especially DR and DQ, made assigning TCR associations to individual alleles difficult. According to a later genetic analysis, donors in an Asian-associated ancestry cluster had fewer N-insertions in productive TCRs than the roughly 660-donor mean. For the cohort, immune exposure information was limited to CMV serostatus. A later analysis found that most CMV-associated TCR beta chains appeared HLA-restricted, with HLA associations seemingly driven largely by CMV exposure. Because HLA typing was unavailable for some donors at each locus, only the typed subset was used in association tests. Most TCR sequences were observed very rarely across donors, whereas some public TCRs were present in many individuals. Linkage disequilibrium might explain the correlated functional status among segregating V segments, but an unknown experimental factor could not be excluded. It was suggested by the authors that the approach could potentially be generalized to other disease states and immunological phenotypes. Specific HLA alleles were associated with over 15,000 TCR beta sequences at a false discovery rate of 0.05 in a later analysis. The earlier analysis of nearly 600 of the donors excluded roughly 17 rarely observed V segments, including chromosome 9 orphons, because counts were too low. The classifier was reported to diagnose cytomegalovirus status with high specificity and sensitivity in both the original cohort and the validation cohort. The study listed 150 to 200 TCR beta chains as associated with cytomegalovirus. In vitro tests confirmed that a few of the cytomegalovirus-associated TCR beta chains recognize cytomegalovirus antigens. A later analysis found that HLA-associated TCR beta chains were more clonally expanded and had lower generation probabilities than equally common non-associated chains. In an earlier analysis of 500 to 650 of the donors, most TCR beta V segments appeared in productive rearrangements about 87% or about 30% of the time, broadly matching IMGT annotations. The presence/absence analyses assumed that sequencing depth was roughly uniform across donors, and that assumption may not be true. Some IMGT-functional V segments, including TRBV6-2 and TRBV6-3, could not be told apart with the 87-base-pair reads, so those segments were excluded. According to a later analysis, TCR association rates differed among HLA loci, with DRB1 alleles showing the most associated TCRs and HLA-C alleles showing the fewest. This cohort had only TCR beta chains sequenced, and the lack of alpha or paired-chain data limited which features could be detected.

The library was produced with the immunoSEQ multiplex PCR assay. The multiplex PCR relied on a mix of 60 forward primers for TCR Vbeta segments and 13 reverse primers for TCR Jbeta segments. The CDR3 region of rearranged TCR beta genes was amplified from genomic DNA by a multiplex PCR assay. The Illumina HiSeq System was used to sequence the amplified TCR beta libraries as 87-base-pair reads. Regarding the original processing steps: In a later analysis, tens of millions of unique TCR beta chains were counted across the roughly 610 repertoires, and approximately 11 million of these chains were shared by at least two donors. To remove PCR and sequencing errors, raw reads were error-corrected and collapsed into unique sequences using a nearest-neighbor algorithm that merged closely related sequences. To assign V, D and J gene segments, CDR3 sequences were aligned to IMGT reference sequences. For a sequence to be retained, a match of at least six nucleotides to both a V gene segment and a J gene segment was required. A rearrangement was called productive if the CDR3 had no stop codons and remained in frame with V and J, and every other rearrangement was called non-productive. Following IMGT convention, CDR3 was defined as the stretch from the second conserved V-encoded cysteine to the conserved J-encoded phenylalanine. In an earlier analysis of more than 550 of the donors, sequences lacking an unambiguous match to a single V gene segment were excluded. In an earlier analysis of around 600 of the donors, V segments were called functional above 56.7% productive rearrangements and were called segregating when the between-donor standard deviation exceeded 5%. A statistical classification framework was built for diagnosing cytomegalovirus status from the catalog of TCR beta chain sequences. In a later analysis, V and J genes were assigned by comparing TCR nucleotide sequences against IMGT/GENE-DB human TR gene sequences. Using the TCRdist pipeline, a later analysis assigned CDR3 sequences along with most-parsimonious VDJ recombination scenarios. In a later analysis, every TCR beta chain was defined by the combination of its CDR3 amino acid sequence and its V-gene family, and reads without a unique V-gene family were dropped. In a later analysis, nearly 600 highly shared, low-generation-probability nucleotide sequences were removed to address suspected cross-contamination and a sequencing artifact. In a later analysis, a clonal expansion index was calculated for each public chain from normalized within-repertoire ranks of inferred template counts. A later analysis computed generation probabilities with a VDJ recombination model fitted to out-of-frame rearrangements, and checked the results against IGoR. In a later analysis, hypergeometric tests were used to score TCR-TCR, TCR-HLA and TCR-CMV co-occurrence, with a repertoire-size bias correction applied to TCR pairs. In a later analysis, false discovery rates were estimated by permuting HLA or CMV assignments 20 times. In a later analysis, co-occurring TCRs were grouped using DBSCAN, and TCRdist sequence similarity was added for clustering within HLA-allele-positive subsets. For co-occurrence clustering, repertoires with fewer than 30,000 or more than 120,000 public chains were excluded, along with 5 or 6 repertoires with anomalous nucleotide sharing. Held by TCRdb, this immuneACCESS table contains in-frame sequences only and omits some clones. Under half of the omission traces to an unresolved V gene where checked; the cause of the rest is unknown. The V and J calls and the clone size are those of that table, but D and trimming were determined from the DNA. The sample table lists hundreds of thousands of clones, 77% of them with a count of one. The ten biggest clones cover 2.5% to 3% of the sample.

CDR1 and CDR2 (MNHEY, SVGAGI) derive from the germline V gene. The CDR3, cysteine through phenylalanine, is 15 amino acids long. CDR3 DNA only is kept here, 45 bases in frame from base 1. In total, fewer than 750 healthy bone marrow donors made up the cohort. Cohort members were all nominally healthy when sampled, although unrecorded immune exposures were likely present. The donor tested CMV seropositive, placing the donor among the 289 seropositive members of the cohort. A peripheral blood sample was collected from each donor, and TCR beta sequencing was performed on peripheral blood mononuclear cells. Genomic DNA was extracted from the blood cell samples with the Qiagen DNeasy Blood Extraction Kit.

The chain couples TRBV6-5 to TRBJ2-5; TRBD2 agrees with 7 junctional bases. The J call may be mistaken, given a closer DNA end match to TRBJ2-7. This TCR was sampled from a woman aged 55 to 70 in good health and CMV-seropositive. The sequenced sample consisted of PBMCs. The nucleotide sequence reads TGTGCCAGCAGTTACTCTGGCGGGAGCTCCTACGAGCAGTACTTC. Translated, this gives CASSYSGGSSYEQYF.